Below are 27 T cell receptor beta chains sequenced from a single sample in a study of OX40 agonist ivuxolimab in advanced cancers. The data were produced by immunoSEQ multiplex PCR, yet TCRdb's version contains in-frame clones alone and is incomplete. The sample lists approximately 80,000 clones, roughly 89% seen once, with approximately 0.19% in the top ten. Specimen: CD4+ or CD8+ T cells sorted from blood, collected in a trial of the OX40 agonist ivuxolimab. Receptors were obtained from an adult with an advanced solid tumor such as melanoma, head and neck, liver or kidney cancer.

The V call is TRBV2, the J call TRBJ1-4, with a possible D match to TRBD1 (6 bases). The ends were cut back, 6 bases at V and 13 bases at J, with 18 bases in the middle. The CDR3 loop spans 13 amino acids. CDR1 is SNHLY and CDR2 is FYNNEI in the germline V gene. This CDR3 is CASRTSQDSLLFF. The CDR3 DNA follows: TGTGCCAGCAGGACTAGTCAGGACAGCCTACTGTTTTTT.

This sequence joins TRBV18 and TRBJ2-1, with TRBD2 matching 15 bases. With 3 bases clipped from V and 4 bases from J, the junction kept 4 bases outside the gene matches. The germline V gene has CDR1 KGHSH and CDR2 LQKENI. The CDR3 totals 17 residues. CDR3 protein: CASSPRTSGGVYNEQFF. The CDR3 DNA follows: TGTGCCAGCTCACCCAGGACTAGCGGGGGGGTTTACAATGAGCAGTTCTTC.

The chain employs TRBV5-4 and TRBJ2-3, with D possibly matching TRBD2 (7 bases). The V gene's germline CDR1 is SGHNT and CDR2 YYREEE (reference sequence). The CDR3 contains 16 residues. Trimming removed 4 bases at V and 1 base at J, with 16 bases between. DNA for the CDR3: TGTGCCAGCAGCCCAAGGGGGGGATCTGGCACAGATACGCAGTATTTT. It encodes CASSPRGGSGTDTQYF.

This clone has a handful of counts. V gene TRBV11-2 combines with J gene TRBJ2-2, with D tentatively TRBD2 (5 bases). Germline V gene sequence: CDR1 SGHAT, CDR2 FQNNGV. The CDR3 has 16 residues. V lost 1 base to trimming and J lost 2 bases, with 11 bases between them. The CDR3 nucleotides read TGTGCCAGCAGCTTAGCGGTAGCGAGAAACACCGGGGAGCTGTTTTTT. Its translation: CASSLAVARNTGELFF.

The V and J genes are TRBV7-9 and TRBJ2-1; 14 bases map to TRBD2. The CDR3 runs to 17 residues. Germline loops: CDR1 SEHNR, CDR2 FQNEAQ (reference sequence). Trimming at V came to 1 base and at J to 4 bases, leaving 3 bases not matched to a gene. The CDR3 region is CASSLGGLAGAYNEQFF. The CDR3 DNA reads as TGTGCCAGCAGCTTAGGGGGACTAGCGGGGGCTTACAATGAGCAGTTCTTC.

This rearrangement joins TRBV6-1 to TRBJ1-2; 9 nucleotides agree with TRBD1. Germline loops: CDR1 MNHNS, CDR2 SASEGT. This CDR3 is 14 amino acids long. After removal of 3 bases from V and 6 bases from J, the junction contained 5 bases not matched to a gene. CDR3 DNA: TGTGCCAGCAGTGAGTGGACAGGGGCGGATGGCTACACCTTC. It specifies CASSEWTGADGYTF.

The chain uses TRBV19 and TRBJ1-4, with 10 bases that match TRBD1. Per germline, CDR1 LNHDA and CDR2 SQIVND (reference sequence). The CDR3 sequence is 17 residues long. J lost 0 bases, V lost 5 bases, and 6 bases had no gene match. This CDR3 reads CASSPKGTGATNEKLFF. In nucleotides, the CDR3 is TGTGCCAGTAGTCCAAAGGGGACAGGGGCAACTAATGAAAAACTGTTTTTT. Full variable domain (remainder filled in from reference TRBV19 and TRBJ1-4): DGGITQSPKYLFRKEGQNVTLSCEQNLNHDAMYWYRQDPGQGLRLIYYSQIVNDFQKGDIAEGYSVSREKKESFPLTVTSAQKNPTAFYLCASSPKGTGATNEKLFFGSGTQLSVL.

This chain joins TRBV9 and TRBJ2-3; TRBD1 agrees at 8 bases. The V and J ends lost 3 bases and 2 bases, in that order; junction bases with no gene match: 5. CDR3 length: 15 residues. Germline V gene lookup returns CDR1 SGDLS and CDR2 YYNGEE. The CDR3 region has the DNA TGTGCCAGCAGCGCACGGACAGGGACCACAGATACGCAGTATTTT. Residues: CASSARTGTTDTQYF.

V and J are TRBV5-1 and TRBJ1-4; D call uncertain. V lost 5 bases and J 5 bases, leaving 16 bases between the germline ends. The CDR3 extends over 15 amino acids. Germline values: CDR1 SGHRS, CDR2 YFSETQ. The CDR3 here is CASSRDGSSNEKLFF. The CDR3, as DNA: TGCGCCAGCAGTCGTGACGGATCATCAAATGAAAAACTGTTTTTT.

This clone appeared a single time. The chain links TRBV5-8 to TRBJ1-4; D perhaps matches TRBD1 (5 bases). The length of the CDR3 is 15 residues. V lost 6 bases and J 10 bases, leaving 22 bases between the germline ends. CDR1 is SGHTS and CDR2 is YDEGEE in the germline V gene. DNA of the CDR3: TGTGCCAGCACCGCGGCGGCCAGGGCCTCGGGAAAACTGTTTTTT. As protein: CASTAAARASGKLFF.

The chain links TRBV27 to TRBJ2-3; D ambiguous. V dropped 2 bases and J dropped 13 bases, with 16 bases sitting between them. The CDR3 contains 13 residues. CDR1 MNHEY and CDR2 SMNVEV come from the germline V gene (reference sequence). This CDR3 is CASSLDSRLREYF. CDR3 in DNA: TGTGCCAGCAGTTTAGACTCTCGTTTACGGGAGTATTTT.

Written as DNA, the CDR3 is TGTGCCAGCAGTGAAGCGGTAAAAGGGACTGCCGGAAACACCATATATTTT. Its translation: CASSEAVKGTAGNTIYF. The rearrangement links TRBV6-1 to TRBJ1-3; tentative D call: TRBD1 (5 bases). Trimming stripped 0 bases from V and 4 bases from J, with 16 bases between. Germline values: CDR1 MNHNS, CDR2 SASEGT. This CDR3 is 17 amino acids long.

This clone was seen once. The J gene is TRBJ1-1, the V gene TRBV7-9, with D perhaps matching TRBD1 (5 bases). The CDR3 runs to 15 residues. V was cut by 0 bases and J by 7 bases, with 15 bases left in between. CDR1 and CDR2 (germline): SEHNR, FQNEAQ (reference sequence). The CDR3 is CASSLASGGYSEAFF. In DNA form, the CDR3 reads TGTGCCAGCAGCTTAGCGTCCGGGGGATACAGTGAAGCTTTCTTT.

This chain links TRBV18 with TRBJ2-2, with 7 bases matching TRBD1. The CDR3 extends over 15 amino acids. Germline assignment: CDR1 KGHSH and CDR2 LQKENI. The trim removed 6 bases at V and 1 base at J, leaving 5 bases unmatched. In DNA, the CDR3 is TGTGCCAGCTCTCCCCGACAGGGGAACACCGGGGAGCTGTTTTTT. This translates into CASSPRQGNTGELFF.

This rearrangement joins TRBV28 to TRBJ2-7; no clear D gene. Germline CDR1 is MDHEN and CDR2 is SYDVKM. V lost 10 bases and J lost 3, with 16 bases in between. This CDR3 region has 13 residues. The CDR3 DNA reads TGTGCCACCCTCTTGGGTACTGGCTACGAGCAGTACTTC. This translates into CATLLGTGYEQYF.

The chain has TRBV5-1 and TRBJ2-7; the D is unclear. Trimming took 2 bases from V and 4 from J, leaving 16 bases between them. CDR1 is SGHRS, CDR2 YFSETQ, per germline. The CDR3 length is 15 residues. DNA of the CDR3: TGCGCCAGCAGCTTTGGCGGATCGTCGGGTTACGAGCAGTACTTC. Protein product: CASSFGGSSGYEQYF.

The chain employs TRBV19 and TRBJ1-5; no definite D call. V dropped 6 bases and J dropped 3 bases, with 18 bases sitting between them. The CDR3 totals 16 residues. The germline CDR1 and CDR2 sequences are LNHDA and SQIVND (reference sequence). The CDR3, as DNA: TGTGCCAGTAGAGGAGTAAGGTCAGAGTCCAATCAGCCCCAGCATTTT. Its translation is CASRGVRSESNQPQHF.

This chain joins TRBV9 and TRBJ2-5; 10 bases match TRBD1. Judging by the DNA end, TRBJ2-7 fits better; the J call may be wrong. CDR1 SGDLS and CDR2 YYNGEE come from the germline V gene. The CDR3 length is 17 residues. CDR3 protein: CASSVDPRTGGAYEQYF. For the CDR3, the DNA is TGTGCCAGCAGCGTAGACCCCAGGACAGGGGGAGCCTACGAGCAGTACTTC.

This clone was recorded a few times. The rearrangement uses TRBV6-5 and TRBJ2-7; 8 bases fit TRBD2. V gave up 10 bases and J gave up 0 bases; unmatched junction bases: 8. Germline V gives CDR1 MNHEY, CDR2 SVGAGI. This CDR3 comprises 14 residues. Here the CDR3 reads CATTRAGASYEQYF. In DNA form, the CDR3 reads TGTGCCACCACCAGAGCGGGAGCCTCCTACGAGCAGTACTTC.

The chain employs TRBV11-2 and TRBJ2-5; D perhaps matches TRBD2 (6 bases). The CDR3 spans 15 residues. V lost 2 bases and J lost 7, with 17 bases in between. The germline CDR1 and CDR2 sequences are SGHAT and FQNNGV. In nucleotides, the CDR3 is TGTGCCAGCAGCTTAAACGGCGGGCTGGGGGGGACCCAGTACTTC. It encodes CASSLNGGLGGTQYF.

The chain carries TRBV27 and TRBJ1-1, with 12 bases fitting TRBD1. Germline V gene data show CDR1 as MNHEY and CDR2 as SMNVEV (reference sequence). CDR3 length equals 15 residues. Trimming cost V 5 bases and J 3 bases; bases outside gene matches: 4. CDR3 sequence reads: CASSGTGGRDTEAFF. The CDR3 bases are TGTGCCAGCAGTGGGACAGGGGGCCGGGACACTGAAGCTTTCTTT.

This CDR3 reads CASSLIVLGRTEAFF. CDR3 nucleotides: TGTGCCAGCAGTTTGATAGTTTTGGGCCGGACTGAAGCTTTCTTT. The gene calls are TRBV6-5 and TRBJ1-1; D not certain. The germline V gene encodes CDR1 MNHEY and CDR2 SVGAGI. V lost 4 bases and J 5 bases, leaving 17 bases between the germline ends. This CDR3 has 15 residues.

The V and J genes are TRBV7-2 and TRBJ2-3, with 12 bases matching TRBD2. This CDR3 comprises 16 residues. With 4 bases clipped from V and 6 bases from J, the junction kept 8 bases outside the gene matches. The germline CDR1 and CDR2 sequences are SGHTA and FQGNSA. The CDR3 is CASSSSGGALMDTQYF. The CDR3 DNA follows: TGTGCCAGCAGCTCTAGCGGGGGGGCCTTAATGGATACGCAGTATTTT.

This clone has a single count. V gene TRBV5-1 combines with J gene TRBJ2-2; TRBD1 matches 10 bases. Germline trimming cut 0 bases from V and 6 bases from J; bases unmatched to any gene: 2. Germline CDR1 and CDR2: SGHRS and YFSETQ. CDR3 size: 15 residues. The CDR3 sequence is CASSLGDRGPGELFF. As DNA, the CDR3 is TGCGCCAGCAGCTTGGGTGACAGGGGGCCCGGGGAGCTGTTTTTT.

DNA of the CDR3: TGTGCCAGCAGTTACTCGACAGCCTATGGCTACACCTTC. Amino acids: CASSYSTAYGYTF. This sequence joins TRBV6-6 and TRBJ1-2; tentatively, D is TRBD1 (5 bases). This CDR3 has 13 residues. With 0 bases removed from V and 4 bases from J, the gap between germline ends came to 6 bases. Germline CDR1 and CDR2: MNHNY and SVGAGI (reference sequence).

V usage is TRBV7-3 and J usage is TRBJ1-5, with 8 bases that match TRBD1. The V gene end was trimmed by 5 bases and the J gene end by 7 bases; junction bases not matched to a gene: 7. This CDR3 is built from 14 residues. The V gene's germline CDR1 is SGHTA and CDR2 FQGTGA. This CDR3 is CASSIGQGGQPQHF. The CDR3 region has the DNA TGTGCCAGCAGCATAGGACAGGGAGGCCAGCCCCAGCATTTT.

This clone was found once. This chain connects TRBV6-5 to TRBJ1-2; tentatively, D is TRBD1 (5 bases). Germline CDR1 and CDR2: MNHEY and SVGAGI. V was cut by 0 bases and J by 7 bases, with 12 bases left in between. CDR3 length equals 14 residues. CDR3 in amino acids: CASSYSSQGRGYTF. Written as DNA, the CDR3 is TGTGCCAGCAGTTACTCGAGTCAGGGTCGTGGCTACACCTTC.